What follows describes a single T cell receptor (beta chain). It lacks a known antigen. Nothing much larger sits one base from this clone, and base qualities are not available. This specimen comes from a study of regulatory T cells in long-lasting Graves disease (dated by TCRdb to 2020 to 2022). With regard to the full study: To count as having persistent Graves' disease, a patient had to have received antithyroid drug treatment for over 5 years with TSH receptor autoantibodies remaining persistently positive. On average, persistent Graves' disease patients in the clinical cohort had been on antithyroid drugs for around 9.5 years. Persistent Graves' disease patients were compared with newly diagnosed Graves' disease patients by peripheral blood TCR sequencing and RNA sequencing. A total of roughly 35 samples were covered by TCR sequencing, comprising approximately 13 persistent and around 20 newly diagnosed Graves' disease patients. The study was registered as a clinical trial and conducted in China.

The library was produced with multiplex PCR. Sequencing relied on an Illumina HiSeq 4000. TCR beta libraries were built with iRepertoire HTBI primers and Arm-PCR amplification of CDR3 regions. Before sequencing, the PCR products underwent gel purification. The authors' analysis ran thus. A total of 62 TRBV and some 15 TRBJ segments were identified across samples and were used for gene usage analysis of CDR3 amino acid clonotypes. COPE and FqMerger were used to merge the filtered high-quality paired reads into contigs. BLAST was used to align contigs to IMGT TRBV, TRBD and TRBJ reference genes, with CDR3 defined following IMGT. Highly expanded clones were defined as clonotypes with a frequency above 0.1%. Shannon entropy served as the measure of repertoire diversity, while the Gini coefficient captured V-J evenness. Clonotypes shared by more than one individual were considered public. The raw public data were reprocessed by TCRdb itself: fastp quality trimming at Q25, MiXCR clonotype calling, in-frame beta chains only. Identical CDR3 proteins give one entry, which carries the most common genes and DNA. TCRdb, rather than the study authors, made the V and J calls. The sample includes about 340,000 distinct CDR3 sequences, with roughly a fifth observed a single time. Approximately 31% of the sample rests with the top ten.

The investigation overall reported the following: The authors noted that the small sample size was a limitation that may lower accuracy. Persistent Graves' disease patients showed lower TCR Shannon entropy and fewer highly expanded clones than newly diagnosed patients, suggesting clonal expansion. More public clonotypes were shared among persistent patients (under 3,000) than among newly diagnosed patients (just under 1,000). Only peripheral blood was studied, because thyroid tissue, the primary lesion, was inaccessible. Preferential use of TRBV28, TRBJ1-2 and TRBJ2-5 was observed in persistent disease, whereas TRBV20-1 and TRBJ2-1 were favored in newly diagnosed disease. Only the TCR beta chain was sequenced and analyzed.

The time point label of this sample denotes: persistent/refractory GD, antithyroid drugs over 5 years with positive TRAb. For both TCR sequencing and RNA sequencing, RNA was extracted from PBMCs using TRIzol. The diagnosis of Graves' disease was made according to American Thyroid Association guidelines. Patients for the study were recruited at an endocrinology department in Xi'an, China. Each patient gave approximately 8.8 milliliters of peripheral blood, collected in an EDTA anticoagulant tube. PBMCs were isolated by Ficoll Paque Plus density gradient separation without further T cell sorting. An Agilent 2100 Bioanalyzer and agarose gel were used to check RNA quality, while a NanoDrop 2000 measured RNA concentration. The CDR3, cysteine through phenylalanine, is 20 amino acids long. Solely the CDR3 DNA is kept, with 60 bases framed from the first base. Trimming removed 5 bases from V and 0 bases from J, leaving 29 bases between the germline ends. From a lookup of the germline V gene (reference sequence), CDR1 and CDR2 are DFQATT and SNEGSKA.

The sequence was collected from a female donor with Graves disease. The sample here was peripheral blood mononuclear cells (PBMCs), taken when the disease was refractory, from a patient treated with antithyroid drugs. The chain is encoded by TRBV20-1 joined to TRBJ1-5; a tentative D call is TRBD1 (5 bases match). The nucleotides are TGCAGTGCTCTCCCGACTCGTTTTACAGGTACTCGGAATAGCAATCAGCCCCAGCATTTT. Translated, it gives CSALPTRFTGTRNSNQPQHF.